This TCR beta chain was recorded in a study of T cell responses to AZD1222 COVID-19 vaccine. Study-level points and caveats: Once two AZD1222 doses were given, Spike-specific TCR breadth and depth went up. Only after the peak T cell response were repertoires sampled. Most donors were white British and more were female, and clonal diversity was possibly underestimated. Baseline seropositivity characterized only a handful of AZD1222 recipients.

CDR1 and CDR2 from the germline V gene are SGHTA and FQGNSA. The germline V and J ends were trimmed by 7 bases and 2 bases, with 12 bases remaining between them. The CDR3 runs 13 residues. Produced via immunoSEQ multiplex PCR; TCRdb's table is partial and in-frame only. The data show over 60,000 clones, with 88% seen just once and around 4.9% held by the top ten. Details on this clone: Its antigen is unknown.

This chain links TRBV7-2 with TRBJ2-7; the D gene could be TRBD1 or TRBD2 (5 bases each). The receptor's source is an adult who received the MenACWY meningococcal vaccine as a control. Sequenced material: peripheral blood, taken 28 days after the second dose of the MenACWY control vaccine. The CDR3 bases are TGTGCCAGCACGTTCGGGGCTACCTACGAGCAGTACTTC. Encoded protein: CASTFGATYEQYF.